This TCR beta chain was found in a study of shared clonotypes between healthy human individuals. Whole-study context: CD8 memory received one plate per donor, CD8 naive two, CD4 memory three and CD4 naive three. General study points: The study's rarefaction showed incomplete sorted-subset sequencing despite large depth. Compared with memory subsets, naive subsets generally had larger estimated richness.

Of note for this clone: Its antigen is not identified.

The length of the CDR3 is 16 residues. Trimming took 2 bases from V and 1 from J; bases not matched to a gene: 1. The V gene's germline CDR1 is MNHEY and CDR2 SVGAGI. Sequencing was performed with immunoSEQ multiplex PCR; in TCRdb, only in-frame clones are kept and a portion is missing. The sample holds a few million clones; about 92% are singletons and the top ten take 0.14%. The V gene is TRBV6-5, the J gene TRBJ2-2, with 10 bases matching TRBD2. The sequenced material came from naive CD4+ T cells sorted from blood. As for subset: CD45RA+ positively selected. The sequence was obtained from a man aged 18 to 30 in good health. The CDR3 bases are TGTGCCAGCAGTTACCCTAGCGGGGGGAACACCGGGGAGCTGTTTTTT. This encodes CASSYPSGGNTGELFF.